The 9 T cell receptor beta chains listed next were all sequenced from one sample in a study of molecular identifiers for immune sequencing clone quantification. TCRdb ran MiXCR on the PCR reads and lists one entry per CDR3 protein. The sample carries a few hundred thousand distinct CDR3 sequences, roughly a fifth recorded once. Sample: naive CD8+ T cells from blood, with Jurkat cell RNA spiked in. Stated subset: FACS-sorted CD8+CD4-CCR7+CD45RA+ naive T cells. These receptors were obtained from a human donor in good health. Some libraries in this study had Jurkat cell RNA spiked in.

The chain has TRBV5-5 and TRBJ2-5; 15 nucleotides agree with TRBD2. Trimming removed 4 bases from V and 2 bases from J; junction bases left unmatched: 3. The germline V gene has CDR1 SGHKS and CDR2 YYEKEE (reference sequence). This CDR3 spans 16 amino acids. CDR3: CASSGLAGGLQETQYF. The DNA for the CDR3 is TGTGCCAGCAGCGGACTAGCGGGGGGGCTTCAAGAGACCCAGTACTTC.

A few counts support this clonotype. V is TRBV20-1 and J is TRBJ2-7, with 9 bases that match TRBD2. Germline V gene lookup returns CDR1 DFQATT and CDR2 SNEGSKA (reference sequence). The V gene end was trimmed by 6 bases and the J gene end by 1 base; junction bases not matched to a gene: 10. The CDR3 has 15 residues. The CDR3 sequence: CSATRLAEISYEQYF. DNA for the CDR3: TGCAGTGCCACCCGACTAGCGGAAATATCCTACGAGCAGTACTTC.

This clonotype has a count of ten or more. CDR3 nucleotides: TGTGCCAGCAGTTATGGGACAGGGGGCGAGGAAAAACTGTTTTTT. Translation: CASSYGTGGEEKLFF. The V gene is TRBV6-5, the J gene TRBJ1-4, with 12 bases aligning to TRBD1. V lost 3 bases and J lost 8; bases outside the gene matches: 4. Germline CDR1 reads MNHEY; CDR2 reads SVGAGI. This CDR3 region has 15 residues.

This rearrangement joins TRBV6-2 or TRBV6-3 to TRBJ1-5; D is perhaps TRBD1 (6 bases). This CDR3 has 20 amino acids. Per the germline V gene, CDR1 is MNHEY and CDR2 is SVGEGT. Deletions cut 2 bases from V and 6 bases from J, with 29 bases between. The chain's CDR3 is CASSYTGSFRSGGGGQPQHF. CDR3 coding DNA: TGTGCCAGCAGTTACACAGGGAGTTTCCGTTCAGGAGGGGGAGGTCAGCCCCAGCATTTT.

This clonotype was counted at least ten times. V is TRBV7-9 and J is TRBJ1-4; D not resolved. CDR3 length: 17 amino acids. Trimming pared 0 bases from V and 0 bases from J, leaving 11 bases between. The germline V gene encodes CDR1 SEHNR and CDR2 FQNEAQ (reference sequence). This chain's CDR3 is CASSLADQRTTNEKLFF. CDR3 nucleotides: TGTGCCAGCAGCTTAGCTGACCAACGGACAACTAATGAAAAACTGTTTTTT.

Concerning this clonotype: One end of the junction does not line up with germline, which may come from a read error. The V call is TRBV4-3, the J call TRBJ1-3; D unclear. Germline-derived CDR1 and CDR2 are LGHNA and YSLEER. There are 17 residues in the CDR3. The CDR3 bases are TGCGCCAGCAGCCAAGGGCATTTCGCTGGACCCGGAAACACCATACATTTT. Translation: CASSQGHFAGPGNTIHF.

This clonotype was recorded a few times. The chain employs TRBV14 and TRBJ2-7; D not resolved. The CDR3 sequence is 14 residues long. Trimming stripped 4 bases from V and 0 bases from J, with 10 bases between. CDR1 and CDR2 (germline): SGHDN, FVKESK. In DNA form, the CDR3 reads TGTGCCAGCAGCCCCACGACGGACTCCTACGAGCAGTACTTC. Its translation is CASSPTTDSYEQYF. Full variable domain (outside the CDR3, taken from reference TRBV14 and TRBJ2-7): EAGVTQFPSHSVIEKGQTVTLRCDPISGHDNLYWYRRVMGKEIKFLLHFVKESKQDESGMPNNRFLAERTGGTYSTLKVQPAELEDSGVYFCASSPTTDSYEQYFGPGTRLTVT.

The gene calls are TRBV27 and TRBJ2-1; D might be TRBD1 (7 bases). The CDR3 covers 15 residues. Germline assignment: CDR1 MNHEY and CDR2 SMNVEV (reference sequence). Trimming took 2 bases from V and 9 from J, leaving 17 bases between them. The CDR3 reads CASSLGRGADVEQFF. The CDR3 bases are TGTGCCAGCAGTTTAGGCAGGGGGGCGGATGTTGAGCAGTTCTTC.

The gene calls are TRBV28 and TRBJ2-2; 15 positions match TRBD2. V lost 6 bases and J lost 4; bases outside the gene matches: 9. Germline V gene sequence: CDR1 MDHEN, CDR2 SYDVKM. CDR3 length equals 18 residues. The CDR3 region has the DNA TGTGCCAGCAGATACGTGGGACTAGCGGGAGGAACCACCGGGGAGCTGTTTTTT. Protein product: CASRYVGLAGGTTGELFF. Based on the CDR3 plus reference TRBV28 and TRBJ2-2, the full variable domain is DVKVTQSSRYLVKRTGEKVFLECVQDMDHENMFWYRQDPGLGLRLIYFSYDVKMKEKGDIPEGYSVSREKKERFSLILESASTNQTSMYLCASRYVGLAGGTTGELFFGEGSRLTVL.